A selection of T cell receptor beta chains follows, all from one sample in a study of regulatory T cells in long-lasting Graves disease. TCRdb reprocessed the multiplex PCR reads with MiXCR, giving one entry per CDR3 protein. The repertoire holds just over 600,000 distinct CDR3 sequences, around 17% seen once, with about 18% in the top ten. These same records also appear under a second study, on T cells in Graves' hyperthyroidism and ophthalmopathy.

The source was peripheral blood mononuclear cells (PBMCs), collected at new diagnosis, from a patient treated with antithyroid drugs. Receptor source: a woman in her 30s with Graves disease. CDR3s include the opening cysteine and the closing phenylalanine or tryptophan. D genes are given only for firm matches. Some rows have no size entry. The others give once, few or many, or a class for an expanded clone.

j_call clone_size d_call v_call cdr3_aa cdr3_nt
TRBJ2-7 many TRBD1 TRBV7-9 CASSLVGTGNSYEQYF TGTGCCAGCAGCTTAGTGGGGACAGGCAACTCCTACGAGCAGTACTTC
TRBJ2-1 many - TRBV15 CATSRKSAGEQFF TGTGCCACCAGCAGAAAGTCGGCAGGTGAGCAGTTCTTC
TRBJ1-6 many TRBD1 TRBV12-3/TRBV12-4 CASRRGTAVNSPLHF TGTGCCAGCCGCCGAGGGACAGCAGTTAATTCACCCCTCCACTTT
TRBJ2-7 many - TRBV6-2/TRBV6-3 CASSDAGASYEQYF TGTGCCAGCAGCGACGCTGGAGCGTCCTACGAGCAGTACTTC
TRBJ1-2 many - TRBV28 CASSSGGFDYGYTF TGTGCCAGCAGTTCGGGGGGATTTGACTATGGCTACACCTTC
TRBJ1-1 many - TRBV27 CASSLSRVSEAFF TGTGCCAGCAGTTTAAGCAGGGTATCTGAAGCTTTCTTT
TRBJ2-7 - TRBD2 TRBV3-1 CASSRDYQSYEQYF TGTGCCAGCAGTAGGGACTACCAGTCCTACGAGCAGTACTTC
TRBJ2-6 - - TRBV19 CASSIVAGARGANVLTF TGTGCCAGTAGTATAGTGGCGGGCGCTAGGGGGGCCAACGTCCTGACTTTC
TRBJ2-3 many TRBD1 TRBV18 CASSRQGGTDTQYF TGTGCCAGCTCAAGACAGGGGGGCACAGATACGCAGTATTTT
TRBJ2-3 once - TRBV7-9 CASSLGIQGRVTDTQYF TGTGCCAGCAGCTTAGGAATACAGGGTCGGGTTACAGATACGCAGTATTTT
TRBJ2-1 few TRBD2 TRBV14 CASSQGGRARNEQFF TGTGCCAGCAGCCAAGGCGGGAGGGCGAGGAATGAGCAGTTCTTC
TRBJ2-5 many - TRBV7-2 CASSLDGLQETQYF TGTGCCAGCAGCTTAGACGGCCTCCAAGAGACCCAGTACTTC
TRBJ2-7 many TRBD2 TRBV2 CASSVTSGYEQYF TGTGCCAGCAGTGTTACTAGCGGGTACGAGCAGTACTTC
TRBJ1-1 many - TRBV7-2 CASSFWDGNTEAFF TGTGCCAGCAGCTTCTGGGACGGGAACACTGAAGCTTTCTTT
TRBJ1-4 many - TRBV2 CASRGDIGNEKLFF TGTGCCAGCAGAGGGGACATCGGTAATGAAAAACTGTTTTTT
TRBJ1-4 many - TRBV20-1 CSASRWAQFTAATNEKLFF TGCAGTGCTAGTCGGTGGGCACAGTTTACTGCGGCAACTAATGAAAAACTGTTTTTT
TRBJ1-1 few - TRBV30 CAWSRTVNTEAFF TGTGCCTGGAGTAGAACTGTGAACACTGAAGCTTTCTTT
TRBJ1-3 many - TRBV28 CASTLQLRLGNTIYF TGTGCCAGCACTCTTCAGCTTCGCTTAGGAAACACCATATATTTT
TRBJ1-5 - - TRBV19 CASSILGGASNQPQHF TGTGCCAGTAGTATCCTGGGGGGCGCGAGCAATCAGCCCCAGCATTTT
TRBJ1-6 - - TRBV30 CAWGRVNSPLHF TGTGCCTGGGGCAGGGTAAATTCACCCCTCCACTTT
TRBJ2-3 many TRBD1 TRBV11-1 CASSLVAGGIDTQYF TGTGCCAGCAGCTTAGTCGCAGGGGGCATAGATACGCAGTATTTT
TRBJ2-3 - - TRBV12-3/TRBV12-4 CASSAEGRDTQYF TGTGCCAGCAGCGCAGAGGGCCGGGATACGCAGTATTTT
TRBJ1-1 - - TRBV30 CAWSHTGRQAFF TGTGCCTGGAGTCATACAGGTCGGCAAGCTTTCTTT
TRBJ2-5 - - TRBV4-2 CASSQDHVGRETQYF TGTGCCAGCAGCCAAGATCACGTGGGGCGGGAGACCCAGTACTTC
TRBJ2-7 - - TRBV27 CARPQGFHEQYF TGTGCCAGACCCCAGGGGTTCCACGAGCAGTACTTC
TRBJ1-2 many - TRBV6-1 CASIEIGRAVGCTF TGTGCCAGCATAGAAATTGGCAGGGCGGTTGGCTGCACCTTC
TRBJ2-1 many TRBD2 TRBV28 CASSWTHGTSSNEQFF TGTGCCAGCAGTTGGACCCACGGGACTAGCTCCAATGAGCAGTTCTTC
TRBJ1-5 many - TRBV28 CASRDGGLDNQPQHF TGTGCCAGCAGGGACGGCGGTCTGGACAATCAGCCCCAGCATTTT
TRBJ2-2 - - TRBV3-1 CASSTKGYTGELFF TGTGCCAGCAGCACCAAAGGGTACACCGGGGAGCTGTTTTTT
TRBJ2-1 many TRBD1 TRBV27 CASSPSRDRGLEQFF TGTGCCAGCAGTCCGTCCCGGGACAGGGGTCTAGAGCAGTTCTTC
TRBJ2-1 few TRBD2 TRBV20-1 CSANPSGLNNEQFF TGCAGTGCTAACCCTAGCGGGCTAAACAATGAGCAGTTCTTC
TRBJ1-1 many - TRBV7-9 CASSLGSSGVNTEAFF TGTGCCAGCAGCTTAGGCTCCTCCGGGGTGAACACTGAAGCTTTCTTT
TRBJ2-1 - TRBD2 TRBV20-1 CSVRGLAGGPYNEQFF TGCAGTGTTAGAGGGCTAGCGGGAGGGCCCTACAATGAGCAGTTCTTC
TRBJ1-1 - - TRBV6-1 CASRETGFRRTEAFF TGTGCCAGCAGAGAGACAGGTTTTCGAAGGACTGAAGCTTTCTTT
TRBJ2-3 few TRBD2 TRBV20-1 CSAGVASGRAGDTQYF TGCAGTGCTGGGGTCGCTAGCGGGAGGGCCGGAGATACGCAGTATTTT
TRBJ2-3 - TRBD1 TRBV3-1 CASSQETPDRGMTLRTDTQYF TGTGCCAGCAGCCAAGAGACTCCAGACAGGGGCATGACCCTCCGCACAGATACGCAGTATTTT
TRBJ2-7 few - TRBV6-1 CASTARAYEQYF TGTGCCAGCACGGCCAGGGCCTACGAGCAGTACTTC
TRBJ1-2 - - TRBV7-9 CASSFGQETDGYTF TGTGCCAGCAGCTTCGGGCAGGAAACAGATGGCTACACCTTC
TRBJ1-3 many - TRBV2 CASRPDRKAGNTIYF TGTGCCAGCAGGCCCGACAGGAAGGCCGGAAACACCATATATTTT
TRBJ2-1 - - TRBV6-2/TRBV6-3 CATEDFHEQFF TGTGCCACCGAGGACTTCCATGAGCAGTTCTTC